What follows describes a single TCR beta chain. This entry comes from a study of blood T cell repertoires in COVID-19. Some clones are missing from TCRdb's copy, which holds only in-frame ones; the method was immunoSEQ multiplex PCR. The sample holds around 210,000 clones, around 88% seen once. This CDR3 has 15 residues. Trimming took 7 bases from V and 5 from J, leaving 15 bases between them. Germline lookup yields CDR1 SNHLY and CDR2 FYNNEI. The sequence came from a young man with active or convalescent COVID-19. Specimen: peripheral blood. The chain links TRBV2 to TRBJ1-6; the D gene is possibly TRBD1 (6 bases). CDR3 in amino acids: CASTAEQGDNSPLHF. The CDR3 nucleotides are TGTGCCAGCACGGCGGAACAGGGTGATAATTCACCCCTCCACTTT.